The 26 T cell receptor beta chains below come from one sample, sequenced in a study of CD8 T cells in ankylosing spondylitis. TCRdb independently ran MiXCR on the 5' RACE reads; one entry per CDR3 protein. This table has 350,000 or so distinct CDR3 sequences, 11% appearing once. The sample was blood, either unsorted or a sorted T cell fraction (not recorded which). These receptors originate from a female donor with ankylosing spondylitis or in good health (not recorded which).

This clonotype was detected only a few times. The genes are TRBV7-9 and TRBJ2-1; D might be TRBD2 (5 bases). Germline lookup yields CDR1 SEHNR and CDR2 FQNEAQ (reference sequence). CDR3 length: 14 residues. V was trimmed by 5 bases and J by 3 bases, leaving 11 bases between them. The CDR3 region is CASSPTGNYNEQFF. DNA of the CDR3: TGTGCCAGCAGCCCGACGGGAAACTACAATGAGCAGTTCTTC.

The sample holds many counts of this clonotype. The V call is TRBV20-1, the J call TRBJ1-1, with 12 bases aligning to TRBD1. The germline V gene encodes CDR1 DFQATT and CDR2 SNEGSKA (reference sequence). The trim removed 4 bases at V and 4 bases at J, leaving 4 bases unmatched. The CDR3 has 14 residues. In DNA, the CDR3 is TGCAGTGCTACGGGGGACAGGGGGCCCACTGAAGCTTTCTTT. Amino acid sequence: CSATGDRGPTEAFF.

This clonotype was seen many times. The chain employs TRBV6-2 or TRBV6-3 and TRBJ1-5; D is uncertain. CDR1 and CDR2 from the germline V gene are MNHEY and SVGEGT. The CDR3 totals 16 residues. V was clipped by 5 bases and J by 6 bases, with 20 bases between them. The CDR3 here is CASSPPNLARGQPQHF. CDR3 bases: TGTGCCAGCAGTCCGCCGAACCTCGCAAGAGGTCAGCCCCAGCATTTT.

This clonotype was counted at least ten times. The rearrangement uses TRBV6-5 and TRBJ2-7; no clear D. Germline values: CDR1 MNHEY, CDR2 SVGAGI. The CDR3 has 11 amino acids. The germline V and J ends were trimmed by 5 bases and 4 bases, with 6 bases remaining between them. CDR3 loop: CASSTEYEQYF. The CDR3 DNA is TGTGCCAGCAGTACCGAGTACGAGCAGTACTTC.

This clonotype was seen repeatedly, ten times or more. The J gene is TRBJ2-3, the V gene TRBV6-1; maybe TRBD2 (6 bases). The germline V gene encodes CDR1 MNHNS and CDR2 SASEGT. The CDR3 is made up of 17 amino acids. V was clipped by 9 bases and J by 4 bases, with 26 bases between them. For the CDR3, the DNA is TGTGCCAGTCGTGGGGGGTTTGGGATATTTAAATCAGATACGCAGTATTTT. Translation: CASRGGFGIFKSDTQYF.

The rearrangement joins TRBV5-5 to TRBJ1-5; unclear D gene. The CDR3 has 16 residues. Germline CDR1 SGHKS, CDR2 YYEKEE (reference sequence). V was cut by 1 base and J by 0 bases, with 11 bases left in between. The CDR3: CASSLTGGNSNQPQHF. CDR3 nucleotide sequence: TGTGCCAGCAGCTTGACGGGTGGGAATAGCAATCAGCCCCAGCATTTT.

In the case of this clonotype: A much bigger clone sits one base away, suggesting this may be a read error. V is TRBV19 and J is TRBJ2-1, with a possible D match to TRBD2 (5 bases). The germline V gene encodes CDR1 LNHDA and CDR2 SQIVND (reference sequence). The CDR3 covers 12 residues. CDR3 amino acids: CVSSLRVNEQFF. CDR3 in DNA: TGTGTCAGTAGTTTGAGGGTTAATGAGCAGTTCTTC.

The table lists this clonotype with many counts. The CDR3 nucleotides are TGTGCCAGCAGCTCCTCCTCCGGACAGGGCGGCACTGAAGCTTTCTTT. The encoded protein is CASSSSSGQGGTEAFF. This rearrangement joins TRBV7-9 to TRBJ1-1; 8 bases align to TRBD1. From germline, CDR1 is SEHNR and CDR2 FQNEAQ (reference sequence). J was trimmed by 4 bases and V by 4 bases; bases with no gene match: 11. There are 16 residues in the CDR3.

This chain connects TRBV29-1 to TRBJ2-2, with D possibly matching TRBD2 (7 bases). The V and J ends lost 7 bases and 5 bases respectively, with 26 bases between them. Germline values: CDR1 SQVTM, CDR2 ANQGSEA. The CDR3 is 17 amino acids. In nucleotides, the CDR3 is TGCAGCGCGACACTCCCTGGCGGAGGGGGGGTAACCGGGGAGCTGTTTTTT. Translating gives CSATLPGGGGVTGELFF.

A word on this clonotype: A single base separates this from a much larger clone, so it may be a read error. The V gene is TRBV9, the J gene TRBJ2-1, with D uncertain. There are 15 residues in the CDR3. CDR1 is SGDLS and CDR2 is YYNGEE in the germline V gene. CDR3 residues: CASSVEGSSFNEQFF. CDR3 DNA sequence: TGTGCCAGCAGCGTAGAGGGCAGCTCCTTCAATGAGCAGTTCTTC. Using reference TRBV9 and TRBJ2-1 for the parts outside the CDR3, the full variable domain is DSGVTQTPKHLITATGQRVTLRCSPRSGDLSVYWYQQSLDQGLQFLIQYYNGEERAKGNILERFSAQQFPDLHSELNLSSLELGDSALYFCASSVEGSSFNEQFFGPGTRLTVL.

This clonotype was counted a few times. The rearrangement uses TRBV18 and TRBJ2-4; no reliable D call. Trimming shortened V by 4 bases and J by 10 bases, and 11 bases separated the two germline ends. The germline gives CDR1 KGHSH, CDR2 LQKENI. This CDR3 is 12 amino acids long. In nucleotides, the CDR3 is TGTGCCAGCTCACGAGAACAAGGAATTCAGTACTTC. This translates into CASSREQGIQYF.

This clonotype was counted at least ten times. The chain couples TRBV7-9 to TRBJ2-7, with D possibly being TRBD1 (6 bases). Deletions cut 0 bases from V and 5 bases from J, with 8 bases between. Germline lookup yields CDR1 SEHNR and CDR2 FQNEAQ (reference sequence). The CDR3 spans 13 residues. The CDR3 DNA reads as TGTGCCAGCAGCTTAGCACAGGGCCACGAGCAGTACTTC. This translates into CASSLAQGHEQYF.

This clonotype was counted between two and nine times. V usage is TRBV19 and J usage is TRBJ2-3, with TRBD2 identical over 7 bases. There are 17 residues in the CDR3. The germline CDR1 and CDR2 sequences are LNHDA and SQIVND (reference sequence). The J segment lost 1 base and the V segment lost 3 bases, leaving 10 bases of the junction unmatched. The DNA of the CDR3 is TGTGCCAGTAGTATGGCCCCAGGAGCGGGGCGCACAGATACGCAGTATTTT. Its translation: CASSMAPGAGRTDTQYF.

This clonotype was recorded at least ten times. The V gene is TRBV5-6, the J gene TRBJ1-6, with a weak D call TRBD1 (5 bases). CDR3 size: 15 residues. Trimming stripped 0 bases from V and 8 bases from J, with 12 bases between. The germline gives CDR1 SGHDT, CDR2 YYEEEE. The DNA for the CDR3 is TGTGCCAGCAGCTTGGTGGGACTCCGGGATTCACCCCTCCACTTT. As protein: CASSLVGLRDSPLHF.

With regard to this clonotype: A much larger clone differs from this one at a single base, so this may be a read error. The V call is TRBV20-1, the J call TRBJ2-3; D not certain. V was clipped by 3 bases and J by 2 bases, with 15 bases between them. This CDR3 has 15 residues. The germline gives CDR1 DFQATT, CDR2 SNEGSKA (reference sequence). DNA for the CDR3: TGCAGTGCTAGTATTGGAACTCTCCCCACAGATACGCAGTATTTT. This codes for CSASIGTLPTDTQYF.

This clonotype was found many times. The V gene is TRBV7-2, the J gene TRBJ2-6; D remains unclear. The germline V gene encodes CDR1 SGHTA and CDR2 FQGNSA. There are 14 residues in the CDR3. V lost 7 bases and J lost 0, with 7 bases in between. The chain's CDR3 is CASTDTSGANVLTF. CDR3 nucleotide sequence: TGTGCCAGCACCGACACCTCTGGGGCCAACGTCCTGACTTTC.

This clonotype was observed a few times. The chain couples TRBV6-2 or TRBV6-3 to TRBJ2-7; the D is unclear. There are 12 residues in the CDR3. Germline V CDR1 and CDR2: MNHEY, SVGEGT. The V gene lost 6 bases and the J gene lost 11 bases, with 17 bases spanning the gap. The CDR3 reads CASRSGGNSEYF. The CDR3, as DNA: TGTGCCAGCAGGTCCGGCGGAAACTCGGAGTACTTC.

This clonotype has ten or more counts. The chain is built from TRBV2 and TRBJ1-4; the D is unclear. Germline V gene lookup returns CDR1 SNHLY and CDR2 FYNNEI. Trimming removed 1 base at V and 7 bases at J, with 7 bases between. This CDR3 is 13 amino acids long. The CDR3: CASSEEGGEKLFF. CDR3 nucleotide sequence: TGTGCCAGCAGTGAAGAGGGTGGTGAAAAACTGTTTTTT. Full variable domain (missing parts from reference TRBV2 and TRBJ1-4): EPEVTQTPSHQVTQMGQEVILRCVPISNHLYFYWYRQILGQKVEFLVSFYNNEISEKSEIFDDQFSVERPDGSNFTLKIRSTKLEDSAMYFCASSEEGGEKLFFGSGTQLSVL.

J is TRBJ2-5 and V is TRBV5-6, with D uncertain. In germline, CDR1 is SGHDT, CDR2 YYEEEE. V was clipped by 0 bases and J by 5 bases, with 11 bases between them. This CDR3 comprises 14 residues. The chain's CDR3 is CASSLVEVPETQYF. The CDR3 nucleotides are TGTGCCAGCAGCTTGGTTGAGGTCCCCGAGACCCAGTACTTC.

On this clonotype: At one end the junction does not follow the germline gene, possibly because of a read error. The chain employs TRBV29-1 and TRBJ2-7; TRBD1 agrees at 10 bases. The germline gives CDR1 SQVTM, CDR2 ANQGSEA. The CDR3 has 13 amino acids. This CDR3 reads CSVAGQGPYEQYF. DNA for the CDR3: TGCAGTGTTGCGGGACAGGGGCCCTACGAGCAGTACTTC.

At least ten counts were recorded for this clonotype. The gene calls are TRBV5-1 and TRBJ2-6, with D perhaps TRBD1 (6 bases). Germline values: CDR1 SGHRS, CDR2 YFSETQ. V was shortened by 4 bases and J by 2 bases, with 10 bases between the two germline ends. The CDR3 contains 15 residues. The CDR3 sequence: CASSLDRTGANVLTF. The CDR3 nucleotides read TGCGCCAGCAGCCTGGACAGAACTGGGGCCAACGTCCTGACTTTC.

This chain uses TRBV28 with TRBJ1-5; possibly TRBD1 for D (6 bases). The CDR3 covers 15 residues. Germline CDR1 and CDR2: MDHEN and SYDVKM. Trimming took off 6 bases at V and 4 bases at J, with 16 bases between the two ends. CDR3 sequence: CASRAPGHANQPQHF. The CDR3 coding sequence is TGTGCCAGCAGAGCCCCGGGACATGCGAATCAGCCCCAGCATTTT.

On this clonotype: A much larger clone lies one base from this, so it may be a read error. The chain recombines TRBV4-2 with TRBJ1-4; possibly TRBD1 for D (6 bases). The CDR3 sequence is 17 residues long. Per the germline V gene, CDR1 is LGHNA and CDR2 is YNFKEQ. This CDR3 is CASGHAAPQGNNEKLFF. The CDR3 DNA reads as TGTGCCAGCGGCCACGCAGCCCCACAGGGAAATAATGAAAAACTGTTTTTT.

The rearrangement uses TRBV30 and TRBJ2-1, with 10 bases fitting TRBD2. V lost 0 bases and J lost 5; bases outside the gene matches: 1. The CDR3 is 14 amino acids. The germline CDR1 and CDR2 sequences are GTSNPN and SVGIG (reference sequence). The CDR3: CAWSVLAGHNEQFF. Here the CDR3 DNA reads TGTGCCTGGAGTGTACTAGCGGGGCACAATGAGCAGTTCTTC.

This clonotype came up many times. This rearrangement joins TRBV12-3 or TRBV12-4 to TRBJ2-3, with TRBD2 identical over 10 bases. The CDR3 contains 15 residues. With V trimmed by 4 bases and J by 2 bases, 3 bases remained unmatched. The CDR3 here is CASSSSGGNTDTQYF. CDR3 nucleotides: TGTGCCAGCAGTTCTAGCGGGGGAAACACAGATACGCAGTATTTT.

In this sample, this clonotype turned up many times. The chain uses TRBV5-1 and TRBJ1-1; D unclear. Germline CDR1 SGHRS, CDR2 YFSETQ. This CDR3 region has 14 residues. Trimming stripped 4 bases from V and 1 base from J, with 11 bases between. The CDR3 region has the DNA TGCGCCAGCAGCATTTCGGCGGGGAACACTGAAGCTTTCTTT. Amino acids: CASSISAGNTEAFF.